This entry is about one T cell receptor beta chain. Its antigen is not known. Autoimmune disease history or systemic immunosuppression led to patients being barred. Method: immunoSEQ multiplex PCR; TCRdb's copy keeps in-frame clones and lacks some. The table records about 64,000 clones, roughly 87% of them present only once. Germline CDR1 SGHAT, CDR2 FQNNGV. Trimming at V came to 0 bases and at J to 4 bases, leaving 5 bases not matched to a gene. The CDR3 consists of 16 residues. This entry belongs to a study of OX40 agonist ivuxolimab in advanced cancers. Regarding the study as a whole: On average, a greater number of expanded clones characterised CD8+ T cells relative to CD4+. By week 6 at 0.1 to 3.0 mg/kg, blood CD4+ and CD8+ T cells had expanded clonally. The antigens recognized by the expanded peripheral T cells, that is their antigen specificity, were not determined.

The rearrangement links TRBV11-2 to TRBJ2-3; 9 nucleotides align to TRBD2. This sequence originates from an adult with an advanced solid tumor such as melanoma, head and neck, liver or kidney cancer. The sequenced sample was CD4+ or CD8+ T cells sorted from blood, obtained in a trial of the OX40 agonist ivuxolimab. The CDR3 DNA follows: TGTGCCAGCAGCTTAGATGTGGCGGGAGGGCCAGATACGCAGTATTTT. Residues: CASSLDVAGGPDTQYF.